This is a list of T cell receptor beta chains from one sample in a study of Ad26.COV2.S vaccination and SARS-CoV-2 variants. Only in-frame clones appear in the TCRdb table, and some are missing; sequencing was by immunoSEQ multiplex PCR. The sample yields around 270,000 clones, 87% seen once. This specimen was peripheral blood, taken in a trial of Ad26.COV2.S vaccine versus placebo. These receptors came from a person between 18 and 65 years old who received the Ad26.COV2.S COVID-19 vaccine or a placebo. CDR3s include the opening cysteine and the closing phenylalanine or tryptophan. Some rows have no size entry. The others give once, few or many, or a class for an expanded clone.

abundance	j_gene	v_gene	CDR3aa
.	TRBJ1-2	TRBV11-2	CASQTPGQGYYGYTF
.	TRBJ2-3	TRBV29-1	CSVHKWGGGGTDTQYF
.	TRBJ2-5	TRBV4-1	CASSQALAGGSMETQYF
.	TRBJ2-3	TRBV5-1	CASSSTGTGSTDTQYF
.	TRBJ2-1	TRBV27	CASSRTSGRRNEQFF
.	TRBJ2-2	TRBV4-3	CASSQNGNTRAGELFF
.	TRBJ1-2	TRBV10-3	CAISEEGDRALLYGYTF
.	TRBJ1-5	TRBV4-3	CASSQELGRNQPQHF
.	TRBJ2-2	TRBV30	CAWIPGRAGVTGELFF
.	TRBJ1-2	TRBV30	CAWDPPNGYTF
.	TRBJ2-1	TRBV5-4	CASSSTLPHYNEQFF
once	TRBJ1-3	TRBV11-3	CASSSGQGTGNTIYF
.	TRBJ2-7	TRBV19	CASSIETGRGEQYF
.	TRBJ2-3	TRBV4-3	CASSHVKGRVTDTQYF
.	TRBJ1-1	TRBV5-1	CASSLAGRSEAFF
.	TRBJ1-5	TRBV4-2	CASSQGGTHQPQHF
.	TRBJ2-2	TRBV19	CASSIRLGQGRAGELFF
.	TRBJ1-3	TRBV6-5	CASSRTGGSGNTIYF
.	TRBJ2-5	TRBV30	CAWSVRGETQYF
.	TRBJ2-3	TRBV6-2/TRBV6-3	CASSRPPTGEGQYF
.	TRBJ2-3	TRBV5-1	CASSLGASDTQYF
.	TRBJ1-2	TRBV29-1	CSVEDQLEGYTF
.	TRBJ2-1	TRBV4-2	CASSQGLGINEQFF
.	TRBJ2-5	TRBV6-5	CASLWRDVIETQYF
.	TRBJ2-5	TRBV2	CASRGDRDRGLQTQYF
few	TRBJ1-6	TRBV19	CASSMGDRVGNSPLHF